This T cell receptor (beta chain) was recovered during a study of shared clonotypes between healthy human individuals. At the level of the study: A couple of women and a few men aged 18 to 49 made up the donors. Points from the study as a whole: The authors expected sequencing depth to affect clonotype sharing among donors.

The V gene's germline CDR1 is SGHTA and CDR2 FQGNSA. The CDR3 is made up of 15 amino acids. V was pared by 7 bases and J by 0 bases, with 2 bases of the junction left unmatched. As regards this clone: Its antigen is not known.

Using immunoSEQ multiplex PCR, the repertoire was profiled, and TCRdb retains in-frame clones only, with some absent. The repertoire holds about 490,000 clones, with less than 80% as singletons. The sequenced sample was PBMCs. The TCR originated in a woman aged 35 to 49 in good health. Some clones in this sample may be carry-over from other donors' samples. The V gene is TRBV7-2, the J gene TRBJ2-1; the match to TRBD2 covers 11 bases. The CDR3 DNA sequence: TGTGCCAGCACCCTAGCGGGAGGCTCCTACAATGAGCAGTTCTTC. Residues: CASTLAGGSYNEQFF.